This T cell receptor beta chain was identified during a study of blood T cell repertoires in COVID-19. Study overall: Sample material is recorded as cDNA or gDNA derived from T cells, B-cell-depleted T cells, or PBMCs.

The junction had 3 bases not matched to a gene; V was cut back by 2 bases and J by 1 base. The germline CDR1 and CDR2 sequences are MGHRA and YSYEKL. The CDR3 has 16 amino acids. As processed by the authors: Amplified reference gene primers provided the basis for estimating nucleated cell counts. The data were produced by immunoSEQ multiplex PCR, yet TCRdb's version contains in-frame clones alone and is incomplete. The V and J calls and the clone size are those of that table, but D and trimming were determined from the DNA. The sample records roughly 190,000 clones, about 83% being singletons. Sequencing was done on a sample of peripheral blood. The chain combines TRBV4-1 with TRBJ2-2; 8 positions agree with TRBD1. The receptor was derived from a young man with active or convalescent COVID-19. CDR3 bases: TGCGCCAGCAGCCAATTTGGGACAGGGAACACCGGGGAGCTGTTTTTT. This codes for CASSQFGTGNTGELFF.